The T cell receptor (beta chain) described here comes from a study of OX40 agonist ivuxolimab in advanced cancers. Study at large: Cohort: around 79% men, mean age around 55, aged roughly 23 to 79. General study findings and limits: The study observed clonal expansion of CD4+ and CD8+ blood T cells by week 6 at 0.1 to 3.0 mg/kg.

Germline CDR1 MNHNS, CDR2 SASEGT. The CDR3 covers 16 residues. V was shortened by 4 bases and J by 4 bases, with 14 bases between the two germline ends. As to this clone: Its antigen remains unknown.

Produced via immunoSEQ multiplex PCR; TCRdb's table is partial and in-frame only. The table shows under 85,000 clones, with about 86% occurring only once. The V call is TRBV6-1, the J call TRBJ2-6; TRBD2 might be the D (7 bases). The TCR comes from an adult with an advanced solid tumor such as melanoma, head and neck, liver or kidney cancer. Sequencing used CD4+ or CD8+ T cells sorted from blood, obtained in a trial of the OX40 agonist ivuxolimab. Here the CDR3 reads CASSVRGAGGANVLTF. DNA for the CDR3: TGTGCCAGCAGTGTCCGGGGGGCAGGAGGGGCCAACGTCCTGACTTTC.